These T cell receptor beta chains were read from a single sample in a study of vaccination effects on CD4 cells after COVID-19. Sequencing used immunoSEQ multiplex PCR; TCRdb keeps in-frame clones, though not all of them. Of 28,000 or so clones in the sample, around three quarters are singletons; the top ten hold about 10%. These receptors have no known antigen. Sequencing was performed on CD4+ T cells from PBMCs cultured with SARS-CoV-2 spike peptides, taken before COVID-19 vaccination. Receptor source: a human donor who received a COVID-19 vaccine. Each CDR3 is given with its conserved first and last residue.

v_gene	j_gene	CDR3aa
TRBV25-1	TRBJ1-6	CASSESSRNNSPLHF
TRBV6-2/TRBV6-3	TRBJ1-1	CASSYASGNLNTEAFF
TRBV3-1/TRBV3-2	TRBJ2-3	CASSPSGTVVLDTQYF
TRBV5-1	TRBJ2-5	CASSSGRGGPETQYF
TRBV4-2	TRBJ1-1	CASSAVQGAYTEAFF
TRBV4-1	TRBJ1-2	CASSQDWQGDYGYTF
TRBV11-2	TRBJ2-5	CASSLGGTTQETQYF
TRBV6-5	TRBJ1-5	CASRGFSNQPQHF
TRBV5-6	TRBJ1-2	CASSLRGTGGNYGYTF
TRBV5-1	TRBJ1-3	CASSLSQGAGNTIYF
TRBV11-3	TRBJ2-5	CASSPGLAGEETQYF